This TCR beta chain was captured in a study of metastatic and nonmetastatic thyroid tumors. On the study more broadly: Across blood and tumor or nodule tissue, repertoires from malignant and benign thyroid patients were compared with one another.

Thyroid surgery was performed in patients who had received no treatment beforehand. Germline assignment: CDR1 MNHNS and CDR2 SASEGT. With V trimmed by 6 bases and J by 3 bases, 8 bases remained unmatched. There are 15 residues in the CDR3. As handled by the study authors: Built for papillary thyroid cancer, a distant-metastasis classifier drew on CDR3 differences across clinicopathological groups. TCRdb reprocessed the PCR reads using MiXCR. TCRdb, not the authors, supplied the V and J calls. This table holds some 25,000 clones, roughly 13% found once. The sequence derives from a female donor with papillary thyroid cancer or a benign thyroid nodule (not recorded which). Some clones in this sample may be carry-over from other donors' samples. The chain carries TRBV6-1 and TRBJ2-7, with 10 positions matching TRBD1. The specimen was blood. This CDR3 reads CASRSTGGSYYEQYF. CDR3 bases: TGTGCCAGCAGATCGACAGGGGGCTCGTACTACGAGCAGTACTTC.